This record looks at one T cell receptor beta chain sequence and its context. Its cognate antigen is unknown. The data originate from a study of T cell responses to AZD1222 COVID-19 vaccine. Generated by immunoSEQ multiplex PCR, the TCRdb table keeps only in-frame clones and is missing some. Among around 120,000 clones listed, around 91% were seen once. Notes on the study in general: Baseline seropositivity characterized only a handful of AZD1222 recipients. The breadth and depth of Spike-specific TCRs increased once two AZD1222 doses had been given. Donors were mostly white British, more females; clonal diversity possibly underestimated. CD4 TCRs covered the whole spike, strongest at regions 160-218 and 743-854.

The source was peripheral blood, collected 28 days after the second AZD1222 dose. The TCR sequence derives from an adult who received the AZD1222 COVID-19 vaccine.

This CDR3 reads CASSLEGRGLGNEQFF. CDR3 nucleotide sequence: TGTGCCAGCAGTTTGGAGGGTCGGGGCTTGGGCAATGAGCAGTTCTTC. The rearrangement uses TRBV27 and TRBJ2-1; a weak D match, TRBD2 (6 bases). V lost 3 bases and J lost 6, with 18 bases in between. This CDR3 comprises 16 residues. CDR1 MNHEY and CDR2 SMNVEV come from the germline V gene (reference sequence).